This TCR beta chain was captured by sequencing in a study of metastatic and nonmetastatic thyroid tumors (TCRdb year 2020). Notes on the research overall: Repertoires were compared across peripheral blood and tumor or nodule tissue samples from malignant and benign thyroid patients. Here is what the overall study found, with its caveats: TCR beta diversity was reported as significantly higher in malignant tumors than in benign nodules, in both blood and tumor samples.

This clone was seen repeatedly, ten times or more. No antigen is known for it. The sample holds no much larger clone one base away, and base qualities are not on file. No treatment had been received by any patient before thyroid surgery. The study retrospectively analysed patient clinical samples collected from the early 2010s to the late 2010s using T-cell receptor beta sequencing. The CDR3 measures 15 amino acids from cysteine to phenylalanine. Just CDR3 DNA is preserved here, 45 bases in frame from base 1. The trim is 1 base for V and 3 bases for J, with a gap of 11 bases between the germline ends. The germline V gene specifies SGHRS as CDR1 and YFSETQ as CDR2. Library generation was performed with PCR. The reads were generated on an Illumina HiSeq 4000. High-throughput sequencing was used to profile the TCR beta-chain CDR3 region of every patient. Per the source publication's procedure: Drawing on CDR3 differences between clinicopathological groups, the researchers built a classifier meant to tell apart patients with distant-metastatic papillary thyroid cancer. The Shannon index was used to measure repertoire diversity, and the Morisita-Horn index was used to measure how similar tumor and blood repertoires were. TCRdb cleaned the public reads at Q25 with fastp, built clones with MiXCR and kept in-frame beta chains. The V and J calls were not made by the authors but by TCRdb's processing. For this sample the table gives 14,000 or so clones, of which more than 20% were detected only once. The top ten clonotypes cover roughly 8% of the sample.

In this chain, TRBV5-1 is recombined with TRBJ2-1; the D gene is perhaps TRBD2, from 5 matching bases. Input material: blood. This clonotype originated in a female donor with papillary thyroid cancer or a benign thyroid nodule (not recorded which). Some clones in this sample may be carry-over from other donors' samples. At the DNA level, the sequence is TGCGCCAGCAGCTTGCTTGGGGAGCGCTACAATGAGCAGTTCTTC. Translated, this is CASSLLGERYNEQFF.